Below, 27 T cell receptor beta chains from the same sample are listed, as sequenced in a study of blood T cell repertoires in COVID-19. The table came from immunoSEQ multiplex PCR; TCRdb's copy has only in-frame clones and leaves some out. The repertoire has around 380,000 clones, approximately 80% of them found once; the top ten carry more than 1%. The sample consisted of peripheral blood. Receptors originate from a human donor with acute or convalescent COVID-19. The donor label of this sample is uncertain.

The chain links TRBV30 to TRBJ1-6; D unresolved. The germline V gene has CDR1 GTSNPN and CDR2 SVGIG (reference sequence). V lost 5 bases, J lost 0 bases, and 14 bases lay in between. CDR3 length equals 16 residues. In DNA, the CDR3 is TGTGCCTGGGGCGTTGGAGGGAGCTCCTATAATTCACCCCTCCACTTT. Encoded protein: CAWGVGGSSYNSPLHF.

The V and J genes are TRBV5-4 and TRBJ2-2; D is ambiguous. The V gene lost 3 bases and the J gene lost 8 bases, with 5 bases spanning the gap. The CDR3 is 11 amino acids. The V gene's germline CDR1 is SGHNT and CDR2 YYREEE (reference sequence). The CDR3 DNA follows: TGTGCCAGCAGCTCAAAAGGGGAGCTGTTTTTT. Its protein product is CASSSKGELFF. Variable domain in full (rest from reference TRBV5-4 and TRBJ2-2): ETGVTQSPTHLIKTRGQQVTLRCSSQSGHNTVSWYQQALGQGPQFIFQYYREEENGRGNFPPRFSGLQFPNYSSELNVNALELDDSALYLCASSSKGELFFGEGSRLTVL.

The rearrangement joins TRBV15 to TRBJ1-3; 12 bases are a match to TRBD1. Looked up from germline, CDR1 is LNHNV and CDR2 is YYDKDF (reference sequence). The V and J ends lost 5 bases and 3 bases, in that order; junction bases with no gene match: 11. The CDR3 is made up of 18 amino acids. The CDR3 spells CATSPWGTGGSRGNTIYF. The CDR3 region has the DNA TGTGCCACCAGCCCCTGGGGGACAGGGGGCTCTCGTGGAAACACCATATATTTT.

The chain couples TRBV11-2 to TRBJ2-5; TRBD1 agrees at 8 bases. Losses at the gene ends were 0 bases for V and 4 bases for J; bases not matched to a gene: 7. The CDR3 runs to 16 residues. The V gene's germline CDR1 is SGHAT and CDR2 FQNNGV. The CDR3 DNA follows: TGTGCCAGCAGCTTAGACTTAGGGACAGGCCGAGAGACCCAGTACTTC. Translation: CASSLDLGTGRETQYF.

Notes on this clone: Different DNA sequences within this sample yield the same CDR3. The CDR3 loop reads CASSPGDYSNQPQHF. In DNA form, the CDR3 reads TGTGCCAGCAGCCCAGGGGATTATAGCAATCAGCCCCAGCATTTT. The chain uses TRBV7-9 and TRBJ1-5; D perhaps matches TRBD1 (6 bases). The CDR3 sequence is 15 residues long. Germline loops: CDR1 SEHNR, CDR2 FQNEAQ (reference sequence). Trimming cost V 5 bases and J 0 bases, with 11 bases left between them.

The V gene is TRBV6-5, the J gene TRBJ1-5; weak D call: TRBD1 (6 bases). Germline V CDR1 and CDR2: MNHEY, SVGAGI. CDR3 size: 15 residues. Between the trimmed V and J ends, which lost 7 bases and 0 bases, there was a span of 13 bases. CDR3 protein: CASKKQGNSNQPQHF. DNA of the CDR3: TGTGCCAGCAAAAAACAGGGTAATAGCAATCAGCCCCAGCATTTT.

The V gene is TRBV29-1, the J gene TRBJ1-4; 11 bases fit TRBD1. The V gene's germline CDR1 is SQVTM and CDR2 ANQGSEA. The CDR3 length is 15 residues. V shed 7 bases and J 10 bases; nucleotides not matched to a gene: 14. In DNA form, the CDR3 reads TGCAGCGCCTACGGGACAGGGGGTTCGGGGGGAAAACTGTTTTTT. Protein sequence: CSAYGTGGSGGKLFF.

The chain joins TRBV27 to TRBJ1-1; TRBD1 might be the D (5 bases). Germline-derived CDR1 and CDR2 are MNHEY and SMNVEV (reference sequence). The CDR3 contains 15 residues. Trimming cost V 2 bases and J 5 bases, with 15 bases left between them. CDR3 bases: TGTGCCAGCAGTTTAAGTGGGGGGGGACCAACTGAAGCTTTCTTT. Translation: CASSLSGGGPTEAFF.

The CDR3 here is CASRGSGGATELFF. The CDR3 DNA follows: TGTGCCAGCAGGGGCAGCGGGGGGGCCACGGAGCTGTTTTTT. This chain uses TRBV27 with TRBJ2-2; TRBD2 matches at 10 bases. CDR1 and CDR2 from the germline V gene are MNHEY and SMNVEV (reference sequence). The V segment lost 6 bases and the J segment 10 bases; nucleotides outside the gene matches: 8. This CDR3 region has 14 residues.

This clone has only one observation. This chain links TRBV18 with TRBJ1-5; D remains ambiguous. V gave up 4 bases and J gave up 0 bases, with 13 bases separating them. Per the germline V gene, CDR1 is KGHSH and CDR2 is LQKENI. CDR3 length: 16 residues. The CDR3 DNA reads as TGTGCCAGCTCACAACTTACGGTTAATAGCAATCAGCCCCAGCATTTT. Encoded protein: CASSQLTVNSNQPQHF.

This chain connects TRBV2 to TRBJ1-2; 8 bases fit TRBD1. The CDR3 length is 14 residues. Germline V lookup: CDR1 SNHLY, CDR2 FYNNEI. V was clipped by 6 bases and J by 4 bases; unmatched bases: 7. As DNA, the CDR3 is TGTGCCAGCAGGTTGGGACAGGCCCGCTATGGCTACACCTTC. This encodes CASRLGQARYGYTF.

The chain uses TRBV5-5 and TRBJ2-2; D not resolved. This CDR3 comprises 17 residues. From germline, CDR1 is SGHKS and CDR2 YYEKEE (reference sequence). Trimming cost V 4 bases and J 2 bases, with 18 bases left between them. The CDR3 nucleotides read TGTGCCAGCAGCCCTTTCCTTCAGGCCCTAAACACCGGGGAGCTGTTTTTT. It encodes CASSPFLQALNTGELFF.

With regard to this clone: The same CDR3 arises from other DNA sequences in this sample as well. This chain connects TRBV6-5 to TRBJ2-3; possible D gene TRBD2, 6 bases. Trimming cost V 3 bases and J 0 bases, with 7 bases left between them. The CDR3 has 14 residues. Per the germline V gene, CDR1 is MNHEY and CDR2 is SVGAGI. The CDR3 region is CASSYGGSTDTQYF. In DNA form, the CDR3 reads TGTGCCAGCAGTTATGGGGGGAGCACAGATACGCAGTATTTT.

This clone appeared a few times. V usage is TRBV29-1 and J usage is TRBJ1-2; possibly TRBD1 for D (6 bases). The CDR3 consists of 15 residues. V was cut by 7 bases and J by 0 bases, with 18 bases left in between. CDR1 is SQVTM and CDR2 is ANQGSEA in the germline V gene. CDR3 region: CSGGMGALSNYGYTF. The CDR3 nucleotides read TGCAGCGGGGGTATGGGGGCCCTATCTAACTATGGCTACACCTTC.

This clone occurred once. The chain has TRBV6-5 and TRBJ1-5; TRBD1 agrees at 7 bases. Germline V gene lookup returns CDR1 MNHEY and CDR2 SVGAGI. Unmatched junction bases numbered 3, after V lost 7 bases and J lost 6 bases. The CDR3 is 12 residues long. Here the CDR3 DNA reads TGTGCCAGCAAGACAGGGAGTCAGCCCCAGCATTTT. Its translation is CASKTGSQPQHF.

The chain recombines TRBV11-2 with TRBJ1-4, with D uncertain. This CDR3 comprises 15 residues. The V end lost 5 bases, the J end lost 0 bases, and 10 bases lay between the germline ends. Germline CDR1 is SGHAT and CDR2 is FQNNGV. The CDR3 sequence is CASSLHQTTNEKLFF. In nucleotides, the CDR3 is TGTGCCAGCAGCCTCCACCAGACAACTAATGAAAAACTGTTTTTT. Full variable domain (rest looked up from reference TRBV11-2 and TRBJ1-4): EAGVAQSPRYKIIEKRQSVAFWCNPISGHATLYWYQQILGQGPKLLIQFQNNGVVDDSQLPKDRFSAERLKGVDSTLKIQPAKLEDSAVYLCASSLHQTTNEKLFFGSGTQLSVL.

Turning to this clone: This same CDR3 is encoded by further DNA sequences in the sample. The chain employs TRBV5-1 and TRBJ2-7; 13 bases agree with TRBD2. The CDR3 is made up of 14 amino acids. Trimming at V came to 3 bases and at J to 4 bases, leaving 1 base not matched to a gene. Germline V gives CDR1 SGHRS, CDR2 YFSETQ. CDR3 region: CASSSTSGRYEQYF. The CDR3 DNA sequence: TGCGCCAGCAGCTCGACTAGCGGGAGGTACGAGCAGTACTTC. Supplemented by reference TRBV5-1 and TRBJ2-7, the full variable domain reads KAGVTQTPRYLIKTRGQQVTLSCSPISGHRSVSWYQQTPGQGLQFLFEYFSETQRNKGNFPGRFSGRQFSNSRSEMNVSTLELGDSALYLCASSSTSGRYEQYFGPGTRLTVT.

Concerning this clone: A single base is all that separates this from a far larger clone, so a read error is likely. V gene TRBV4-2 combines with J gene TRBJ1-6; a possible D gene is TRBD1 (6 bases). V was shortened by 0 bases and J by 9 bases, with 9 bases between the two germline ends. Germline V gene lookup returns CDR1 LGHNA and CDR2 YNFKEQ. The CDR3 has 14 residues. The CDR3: CASSQEIRGSPLHF. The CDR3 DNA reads TGTGCCAGCAGCCAAGAAATCAGGGGTTCACCCCTCCACTTT.

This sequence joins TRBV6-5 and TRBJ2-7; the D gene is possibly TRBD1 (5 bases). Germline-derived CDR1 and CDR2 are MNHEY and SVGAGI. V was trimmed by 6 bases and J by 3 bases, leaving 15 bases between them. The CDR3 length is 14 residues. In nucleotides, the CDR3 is TGTGCCAGCAGCCGTGCCGACAGTCTCTACGAGCAGTACTTC. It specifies CASSRADSLYEQYF.

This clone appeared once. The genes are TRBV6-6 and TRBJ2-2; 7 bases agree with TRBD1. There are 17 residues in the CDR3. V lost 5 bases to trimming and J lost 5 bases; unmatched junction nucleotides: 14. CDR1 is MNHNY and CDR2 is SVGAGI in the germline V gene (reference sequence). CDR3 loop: CASSPLDRVRSTGELFF. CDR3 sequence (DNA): TGTGCCAGCAGTCCCCTCGACAGGGTAAGGAGTACCGGGGAGCTGTTTTTT.

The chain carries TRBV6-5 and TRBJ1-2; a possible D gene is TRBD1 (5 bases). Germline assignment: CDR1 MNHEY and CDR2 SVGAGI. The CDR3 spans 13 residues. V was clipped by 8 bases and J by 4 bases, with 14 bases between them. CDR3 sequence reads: CASSGPGFYGYTF. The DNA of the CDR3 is TGTGCCAGCTCCGGCCCAGGGTTCTATGGCTACACCTTC.

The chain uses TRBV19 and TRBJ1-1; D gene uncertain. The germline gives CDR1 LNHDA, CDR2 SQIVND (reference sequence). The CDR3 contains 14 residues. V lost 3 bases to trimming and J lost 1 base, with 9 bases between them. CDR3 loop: CASSMSYRNTEAFF. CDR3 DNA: TGTGCCAGTAGTATGAGTTATCGGAACACTGAAGCTTTCTTT. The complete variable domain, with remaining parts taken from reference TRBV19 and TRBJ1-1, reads DGGITQSPKYLFRKEGQNVTLSCEQNLNHDAMYWYRQDPGQGLRLIYYSQIVNDFQKGDIAEGYSVSREKKESFPLTVTSAQKNPTAFYLCASSMSYRNTEAFFGQGTRLTVV.

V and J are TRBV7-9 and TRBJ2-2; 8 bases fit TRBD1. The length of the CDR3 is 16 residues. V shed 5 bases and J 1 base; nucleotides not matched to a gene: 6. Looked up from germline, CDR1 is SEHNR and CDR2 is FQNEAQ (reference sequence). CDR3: CASSQRQGRNTGELFF. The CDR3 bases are TGTGCCAGCAGCCAACGACAGGGGAGGAACACCGGGGAGCTGTTTTTT.

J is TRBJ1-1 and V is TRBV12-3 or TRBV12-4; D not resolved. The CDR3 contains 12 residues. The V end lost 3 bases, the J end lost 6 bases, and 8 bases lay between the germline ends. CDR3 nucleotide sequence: TGTGCCAGCAGTTTCCGGGTGGCTGAAGCTTTCTTT. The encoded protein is CASSFRVAEAFF.

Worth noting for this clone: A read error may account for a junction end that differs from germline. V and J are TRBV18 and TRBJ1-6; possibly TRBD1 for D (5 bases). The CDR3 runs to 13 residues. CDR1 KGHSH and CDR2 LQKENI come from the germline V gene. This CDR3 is CASSPGGDSPFHF. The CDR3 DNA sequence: TGTGCCAGCTCACCAGGGGGGGACTCACCCTTCCACTTT.

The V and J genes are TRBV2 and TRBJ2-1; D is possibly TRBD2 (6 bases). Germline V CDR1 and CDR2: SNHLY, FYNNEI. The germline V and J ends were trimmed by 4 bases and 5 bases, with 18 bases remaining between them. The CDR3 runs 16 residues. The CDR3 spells CASSGAMGLSNNEQFF. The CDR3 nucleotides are TGTGCCAGCAGTGGAGCTATGGGACTCAGTAACAATGAGCAGTTCTTC.

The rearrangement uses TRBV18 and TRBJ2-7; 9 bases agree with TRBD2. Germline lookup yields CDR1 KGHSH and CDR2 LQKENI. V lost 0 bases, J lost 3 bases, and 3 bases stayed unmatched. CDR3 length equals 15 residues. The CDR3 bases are TGTGCCAGCTCACCACCGGGACTAGCCGGCTACGAGCAGTACTTC. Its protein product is CASSPPGLAGYEQYF.